The 20 T cell receptor beta chains given below trace back to one sample, sequenced in a study of OX40 agonist ivuxolimab in advanced cancers. The library was generated by the immunoSEQ multiplex PCR assay. The table was pulled from immuneACCESS by TCRdb, which kept in-frame rearrangements only. Such tables lose some clones; where checked, under half of the loss comes from unresolved V genes, and the rest has no known cause. This sample comprises 80,000 or so clones, 80% to 90% of them detected only once. The ten largest clones capture approximately 25% of the sample. Sample: CD4+ or CD8+ T cells sorted from blood, taken in a trial of the OX40 agonist ivuxolimab. The receptor set was obtained from an adult with an advanced solid tumor such as melanoma, head and neck, liver or kidney cancer.

V usage is TRBV11-1 and J usage is TRBJ2-7; 8 bases are shared with TRBD2. This CDR3 spans 15 amino acids. The V gene's germline CDR1 is SGHAT and CDR2 FQDESV (reference sequence). V shed 3 bases and J 3 bases; nucleotides not matched to a gene: 7. This CDR3 is CASSFFSGSFYEQYF. The CDR3 region has the DNA TGTGCCAGCAGCTTTTTCAGCGGGAGTTTCTACGAGCAGTACTTC. Together with reference TRBV11-1 and TRBJ2-7, the CDR3 gives the full variable domain: EAEVAQSPRYKITEKSQAVAFWCDPISGHATLYWYRQILGQGPELLVQFQDESVVDDSQLPKDRFSAERLKGVDSTLKIQPAELGDSAMYLCASSFFSGSFYEQYFGPGTRLTVT.

The gene calls are TRBV19 and TRBJ1-1; D remains ambiguous. Trimming stripped 6 bases from V and 0 bases from J, with 14 bases between. Germline V gives CDR1 LNHDA, CDR2 SQIVND (reference sequence). The CDR3 covers 15 residues. The CDR3 region has the DNA TGTGCCAGTAGCCCCTCTCGGCGTATGAACACTGAAGCTTTCTTT. As protein: CASSPSRRMNTEAFF.

CDR3 bases: TGCGCCAGCAGCTTAGCGGGACAGGGGGCCGGGGCCAACGTCCTGACTTTC. Translation: CASSLAGQGAGANVLTF. This chain links TRBV5-1 with TRBJ2-6; 12 positions agree with TRBD1. This CDR3 is 17 amino acids long. Germline V gene sequence: CDR1 SGHRS, CDR2 YFSETQ. The ends lost 2 bases at V and 4 bases at J; junction bases unmatched: 4. The full variable domain, its missing parts supplied by reference TRBV5-1 and TRBJ2-6, is KAGVTQTPRYLIKTRGQQVTLSCSPISGHRSVSWYQQTPGQGLQFLFEYFSETQRNKGNFPGRFSGRQFSNSRSEMNVSTLELGDSALYLCASSLAGQGAGANVLTFGAGSRLTVL.

The CDR3 is CASSSEQGNEQFF. CDR3 sequence (DNA): TGTGCCAGCAGCTCGGAACAGGGAAATGAGCAGTTCTTC. This chain uses TRBV11-3 with TRBJ2-1; TRBD1 might be the D (6 bases). The germline V gene has CDR1 SGHNT and CDR2 YENEEA. CDR3 length: 13 amino acids. V lost 4 bases and J 7 bases, leaving 11 bases between the germline ends. Complete variable domain (other parts from reference TRBV11-3 and TRBJ2-1): EAGVVQSPRYKIIEKKQPVAFWCNPISGHNTLYWYLQNLGQGPELLIRYENEEAVDDSQLPKDRFSAERLKGVDSTLKIQPAELGDSAVYLCASSSEQGNEQFFGPGTRLTVL.

V gene TRBV6-6 combines with J gene TRBJ1-1; D is unclear. V lost 6 bases and J lost 3, with 5 bases in between. This CDR3 contains 11 residues. Germline V gives CDR1 MNHNY, CDR2 SVGAGI (reference sequence). CDR3 region: CASSRDTEAFF. The DNA of the CDR3 is TGTGCCAGCAGCCGGGACACTGAAGCTTTCTTT.

V is TRBV14 and J is TRBJ2-5, with 8 nucleotides matching TRBD1. The J segment lost 5 bases and the V segment lost 1 base, leaving 9 bases of the junction unmatched. This CDR3 is 16 amino acids long. Germline V gene lookup returns CDR1 SGHDN and CDR2 FVKESK. The CDR3 region is CASSQGGRGRVETQYF. The DNA of the CDR3 is TGTGCCAGCAGCCAAGGAGGCAGGGGGCGGGTTGAGACCCAGTACTTC.

This chain joins TRBV19 and TRBJ2-5, with 7 positions matching TRBD2. The CDR3 length is 16 residues. Germline V gives CDR1 LNHDA, CDR2 SQIVND (reference sequence). Trimming removed 7 bases from V and 0 bases from J; junction bases left unmatched: 11. The CDR3 bases are TGTGCCAGTACCCCTTCCGGGACTACCAACCAAGAGACCCAGTACTTC. Encoded protein: CASTPSGTTNQETQYF.

The CDR3 loop is CAWTTGGAAGYTF. DNA for the CDR3: TGTGCCTGGACCACAGGGGGCGCCGCTGGCTACACCTTC. The V call is TRBV30, the J call TRBJ1-2; 9 positions match TRBD1. After removal of 4 bases from V and 7 bases from J, the junction contained 7 bases not matched to a gene. Germline V gene sequence: CDR1 GTSNPN, CDR2 SVGIG (reference sequence). The CDR3 totals 13 residues.

Only a few counts were recorded for this clone. This chain links TRBV7-8 with TRBJ1-1, with D possibly matching TRBD1 (5 bases). V lost 5 bases, J lost 1 base, and 11 bases lay in between. Germline V CDR1 and CDR2: SGHVS, FQNEAQ. The CDR3 has 14 amino acids. The CDR3 reads CASSLGRRNTEAFF. The DNA for the CDR3 is TGTGCCAGCAGCCTGGGACGGAGGAACACTGAAGCTTTCTTT.

V and J are TRBV6-5 and TRBJ2-5; possibly TRBD1 or TRBD2 for D (5 bases each). The DNA end lines up better with TRBJ2-7; the J call may be wrong. This CDR3 is 15 amino acids long. Germline V gene lookup returns CDR1 MNHEY and CDR2 SVGAGI. The CDR3 DNA follows: TGTGCCAGCAGTCCCCTGGGGGAAAGCTCCTACGAGCAGTACTTC. Protein product: CASSPLGESSYEQYF.

This chain connects TRBV15 to TRBJ2-7; 7 bases are shared with TRBD2. Trimming took 0 bases from V and 5 from J; bases not matched to a gene: 4. This CDR3 region has 14 residues. Germline V CDR1 and CDR2: LNHNV, YYDKDF (reference sequence). CDR3 sequence reads: CATSREREWNEQYF. DNA of the CDR3: TGTGCCACCAGCAGAGAGCGGGAGTGGAACGAGCAGTACTTC.

The chain recombines TRBV5-5 with TRBJ2-1; 9 nucleotides line up with TRBD1. Per germline, CDR1 SGHKS and CDR2 YYEKEE (reference sequence). The V and J ends lost 4 bases and 4 bases, in that order; junction bases with no gene match: 3. This CDR3 spans 14 amino acids. CDR3 sequence (DNA): TGTGCCAGCAGCCCCGGGACAGGGTACAATGAGCAGTTCTTC. It specifies CASSPGTGYNEQFF.

This clone was picked up one time. This chain links TRBV7-8 with TRBJ2-7; 8 nucleotides align to TRBD1. V was clipped by 5 bases and J by 4 bases; unmatched bases: 13. This CDR3 has 16 residues. CDR1 and CDR2 from the germline V gene are SGHVS and FQNEAQ. The CDR3 nucleotides are TGTGCCAGCAGCCTACTAGTGGAGACAGGGGTGTACGAGCAGTACTTC. Amino acid sequence: CASSLLVETGVYEQYF.

The chain links TRBV5-1 to TRBJ1-2, with D tentatively TRBD1 (6 bases). The V gene lost 0 bases and the J gene lost 0 bases, with 9 bases spanning the gap. Germline V lookup: CDR1 SGHRS, CDR2 YFSETQ. The CDR3 is 15 amino acids. In DNA, the CDR3 is TGCGCCAGCAGCTTGGGAAGGGGGGCTAACTATGGCTACACCTTC. Residues: CASSLGRGANYGYTF.

The CDR3: CASSLAGILYTIYF. CDR3 DNA: TGTGCCAGCAGCTTAGCAGGCATCTTATACACCATATATTTT. The V call is TRBV7-9, the J call TRBJ1-3; D is unclear. The V end lost 0 bases, the J end lost 8 bases, and 11 bases lay between the germline ends. Germline CDR1 is SEHNR and CDR2 is FQNEAQ (reference sequence). The CDR3 sequence is 14 residues long.

The rearrangement uses TRBV2 and TRBJ1-5, with TRBD1 as a possible D gene (5 bases). Trimming stripped 6 bases from V and 9 bases from J, with 21 bases between. There are 15 residues in the CDR3. Germline CDR1 SNHLY, CDR2 FYNNEI. The CDR3 loop reads CASSQPRTGPGPQHF. DNA of the CDR3: TGTGCCAGCAGCCAACCCCGAACAGGACCGGGGCCCCAGCATTTT.

The chain recombines TRBV30 with TRBJ1-1; TRBD1 matches at 7 bases. After removal of 2 bases from V and 1 base from J, the junction contained 1 base not matched to a gene. This CDR3 is 13 amino acids long. In germline, CDR1 is GTSNPN, CDR2 SVGIG (reference sequence). The CDR3: CAWSWDRNTEAFF. The CDR3 coding sequence is TGTGCCTGGAGTTGGGACAGGAACACTGAAGCTTTCTTT.

CDR3 in amino acids: CASSQEVLRDEFF. The DNA of the CDR3 is TGTGCCAGCAGCCAAGAAGTCCTTCGTGATGAGTTCTTC. J is TRBJ2-1 and V is TRBV4-2; D gene ambiguous. The CDR3 has 13 residues. Germline loops: CDR1 LGHNA, CDR2 YNFKEQ. Trimming stripped 0 bases from V and 14 bases from J, with 14 bases between.

This clone was counted only a few times. In nucleotides, the CDR3 is TGTGCCAGCAGCCCGGGAGGCAGGGGGCACACTGAAGCTTTCTTT. Protein: CASSPGGRGHTEAFF. The rearrangement uses TRBV9 and TRBJ1-1; 8 bases match TRBD1. Germline CDR1 SGDLS, CDR2 YYNGEE. CDR3 length: 15 residues. V was pared by 4 bases and J by 3 bases, with 8 bases of the junction left unmatched.

This chain connects TRBV6-5 to TRBJ2-1, with no clear D. The ends were cut back, 4 bases at V and 7 bases at J, with 17 bases in the middle. From germline, CDR1 is MNHEY and CDR2 SVGAGI. The CDR3 contains 15 residues. The chain's CDR3 is CASSSHPAYGNEQFF. The CDR3 nucleotides are TGTGCCAGCAGTTCGCACCCTGCTTACGGTAATGAGCAGTTCTTC.